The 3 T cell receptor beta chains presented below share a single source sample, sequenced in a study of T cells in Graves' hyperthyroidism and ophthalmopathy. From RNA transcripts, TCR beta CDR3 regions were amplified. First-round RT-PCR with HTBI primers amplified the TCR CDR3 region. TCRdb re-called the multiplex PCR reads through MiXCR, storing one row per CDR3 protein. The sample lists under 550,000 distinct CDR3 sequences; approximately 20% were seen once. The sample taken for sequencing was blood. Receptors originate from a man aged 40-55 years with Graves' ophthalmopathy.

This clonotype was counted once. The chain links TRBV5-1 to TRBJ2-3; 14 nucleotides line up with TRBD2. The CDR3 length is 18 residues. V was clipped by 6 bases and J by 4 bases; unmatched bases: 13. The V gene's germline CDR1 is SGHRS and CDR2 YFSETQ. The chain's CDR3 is CASKLGRLAGGRPDTQYF. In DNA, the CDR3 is TGCGCCAGCAAGTTGGGCCGACTAGCGGGAGGGCGACCAGATACGCAGTATTTT.

The CDR3, as DNA: TGTGCCAGCAGACCGGCCCCACCAGGGGGCCGAAATTCACCCCTCCACTTT. Translation: CASRPAPPGGRNSPLHF. The chain combines TRBV6-2 or TRBV6-3 with TRBJ1-6; 8 bases line up with TRBD1. CDR3 length: 17 residues. After removal of 6 bases from V and 7 bases from J, the junction contained 14 bases not matched to a gene. CDR1 MNHEY and CDR2 SVGEGT come from the germline V gene.

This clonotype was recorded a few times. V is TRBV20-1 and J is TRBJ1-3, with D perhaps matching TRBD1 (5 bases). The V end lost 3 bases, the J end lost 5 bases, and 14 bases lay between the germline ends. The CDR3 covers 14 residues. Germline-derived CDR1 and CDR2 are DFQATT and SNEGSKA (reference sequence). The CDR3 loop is CSARGPEGRNTIYF. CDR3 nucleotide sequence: TGCAGTGCTAGGGGGCCAGAAGGCCGAAACACCATATATTTT.